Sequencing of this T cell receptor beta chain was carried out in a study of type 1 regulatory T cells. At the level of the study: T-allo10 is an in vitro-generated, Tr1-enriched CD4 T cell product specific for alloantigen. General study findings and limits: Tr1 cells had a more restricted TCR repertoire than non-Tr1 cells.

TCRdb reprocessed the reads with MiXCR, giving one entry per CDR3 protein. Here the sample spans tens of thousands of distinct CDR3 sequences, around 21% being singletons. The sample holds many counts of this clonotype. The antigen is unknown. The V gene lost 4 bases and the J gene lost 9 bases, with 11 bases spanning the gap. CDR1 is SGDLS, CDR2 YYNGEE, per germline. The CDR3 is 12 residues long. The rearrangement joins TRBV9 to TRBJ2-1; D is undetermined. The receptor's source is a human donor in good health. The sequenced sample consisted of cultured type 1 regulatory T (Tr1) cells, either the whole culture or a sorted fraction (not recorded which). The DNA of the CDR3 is TGTGCCAGCAGCCCCCTTTACGGTGAGCAGTTCTTC. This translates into CASSPLYGEQFF. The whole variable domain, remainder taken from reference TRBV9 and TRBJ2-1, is DSGVTQTPKHLITATGQRVTLRCSPRSGDLSVYWYQQSLDQGLQFLIQYYNGEERAKGNILERFSAQQFPDLHSELNLSSLELGDSALYFCASSPLYGEQFFGPGTRLTVL.